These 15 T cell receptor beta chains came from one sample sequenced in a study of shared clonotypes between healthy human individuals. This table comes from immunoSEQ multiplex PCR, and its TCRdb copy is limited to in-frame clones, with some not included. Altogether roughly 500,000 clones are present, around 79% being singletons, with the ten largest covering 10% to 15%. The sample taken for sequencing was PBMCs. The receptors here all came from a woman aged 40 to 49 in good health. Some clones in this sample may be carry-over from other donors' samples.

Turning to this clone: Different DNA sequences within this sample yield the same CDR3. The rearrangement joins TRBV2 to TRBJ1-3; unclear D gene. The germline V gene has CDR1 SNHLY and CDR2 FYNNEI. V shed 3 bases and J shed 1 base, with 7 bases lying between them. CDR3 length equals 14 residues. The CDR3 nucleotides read TGTGCCAGCAGTGATGGCGGTTCTGGAAACACCATATATTTT. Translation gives CASSDGGSGNTIYF.

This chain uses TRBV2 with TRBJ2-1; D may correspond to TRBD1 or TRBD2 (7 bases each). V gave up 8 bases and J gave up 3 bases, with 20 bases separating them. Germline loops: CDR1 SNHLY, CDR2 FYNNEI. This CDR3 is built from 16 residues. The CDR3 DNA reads TGTGCCAGCGCCCCCCCAGGGGGAGGGGGCTACAATGAGCAGTTCTTC. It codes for CASAPPGGGGYNEQFF.

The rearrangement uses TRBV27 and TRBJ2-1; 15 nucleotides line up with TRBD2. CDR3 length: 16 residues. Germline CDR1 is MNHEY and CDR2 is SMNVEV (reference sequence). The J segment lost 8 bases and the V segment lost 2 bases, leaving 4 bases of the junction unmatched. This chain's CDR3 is CASSLGLAGGLDEQFF. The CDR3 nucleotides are TGTGCCAGCAGTTTAGGACTAGCGGGAGGGTTGGATGAGCAGTTCTTC.

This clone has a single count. DNA for the CDR3: TGCGCCAGCAGCTTAAATCCTAGCGGGAGAGCTTACACAGATACGCAGTATTTT. This gives the protein CASSLNPSGRAYTDTQYF. The rearrangement links TRBV5-1 to TRBJ2-3; 10 nucleotides line up with TRBD2. J lost 2 bases, V lost 2 bases, and 11 bases had no gene match. This CDR3 is 18 amino acids long. Per the germline V gene, CDR1 is SGHRS and CDR2 is YFSETQ.

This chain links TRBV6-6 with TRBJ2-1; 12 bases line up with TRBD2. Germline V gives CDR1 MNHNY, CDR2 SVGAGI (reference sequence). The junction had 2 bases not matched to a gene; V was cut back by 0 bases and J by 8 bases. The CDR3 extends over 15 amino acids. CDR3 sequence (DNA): TGTGCCAGCAGTTACTCGACTAGCGGGAGAGATGAGCAGTTCTTC. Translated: CASSYSTSGRDEQFF.

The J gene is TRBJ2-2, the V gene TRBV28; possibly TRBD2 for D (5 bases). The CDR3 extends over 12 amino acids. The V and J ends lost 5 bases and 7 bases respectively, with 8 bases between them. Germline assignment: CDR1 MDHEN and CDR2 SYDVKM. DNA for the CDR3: TGTGCCAGCAGTCAAGGAGGCGGGGAGCTGTTTTTT. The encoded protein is CASSQGGGELFF.

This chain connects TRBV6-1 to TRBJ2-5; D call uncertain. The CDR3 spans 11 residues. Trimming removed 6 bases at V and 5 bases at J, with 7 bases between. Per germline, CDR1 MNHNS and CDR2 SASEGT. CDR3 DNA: TGTGCCAGCAGGCGACGGGAGACCCAGTACTTC. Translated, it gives CASRRRETQYF.

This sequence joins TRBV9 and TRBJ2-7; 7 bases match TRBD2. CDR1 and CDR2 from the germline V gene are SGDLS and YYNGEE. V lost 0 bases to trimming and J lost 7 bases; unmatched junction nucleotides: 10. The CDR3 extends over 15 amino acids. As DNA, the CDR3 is TGTGCCAGCAGCGTAGAACCCAGCGGGGCTCGGGAGCAGTACTTC. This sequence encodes CASSVEPSGAREQYF.

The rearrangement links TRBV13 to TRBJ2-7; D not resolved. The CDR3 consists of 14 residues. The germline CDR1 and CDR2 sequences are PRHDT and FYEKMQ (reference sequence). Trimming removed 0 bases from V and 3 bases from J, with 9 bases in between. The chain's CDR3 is CASSLGRRSYEQYF. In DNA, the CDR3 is TGTGCCAGCAGCTTAGGGAGGCGGAGCTACGAGCAGTACTTC.

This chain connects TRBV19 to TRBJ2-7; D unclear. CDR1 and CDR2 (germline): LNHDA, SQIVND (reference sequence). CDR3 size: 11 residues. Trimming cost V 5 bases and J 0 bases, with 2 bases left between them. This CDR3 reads CASSSSYEQYF. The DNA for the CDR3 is TGTGCCAGTAGTTCCTCCTACGAGCAGTACTTC. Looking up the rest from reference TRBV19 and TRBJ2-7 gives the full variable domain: DGGITQSPKYLFRKEGQNVTLSCEQNLNHDAMYWYRQDPGQGLRLIYYSQIVNDFQKGDIAEGYSVSREKKESFPLTVTSAQKNPTAFYLCASSSSYEQYFGPGTRLTVT.

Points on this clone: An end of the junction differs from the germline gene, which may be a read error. The CDR3 region is CASSRGTADYF. CDR3 nucleotide sequence: TGTGCCAGCAGTAGAGGGACCGCGGATTACTTC. The gene calls are TRBV28 and TRBJ1-2, with D possibly matching TRBD1 (5 bases). Germline V gives CDR1 MDHEN, CDR2 SYDVKM. The CDR3 runs to 11 residues.

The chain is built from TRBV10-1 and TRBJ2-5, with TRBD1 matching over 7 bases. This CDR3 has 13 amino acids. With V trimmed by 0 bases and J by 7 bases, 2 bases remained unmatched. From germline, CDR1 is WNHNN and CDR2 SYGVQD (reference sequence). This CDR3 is CASSESRQGTQYF. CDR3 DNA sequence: TGCGCCAGCAGTGAGTCTCGACAGGGGACCCAGTACTTC.

CDR3 sequence reads: CASSPTTGTSLEAFF. The CDR3 DNA reads TGTGCCAGCTCACCAACCACCGGGACAAGCCTTGAAGCTTTCTTT. V usage is TRBV18 and J usage is TRBJ1-1; TRBD1 might be the D (6 bases). The ends were cut back, 2 bases at V and 7 bases at J, with 17 bases in the middle. Germline assignment: CDR1 KGHSH and CDR2 LQKENI. The CDR3 sequence is 15 residues long. The complete variable domain, with remaining parts taken from reference TRBV18 and TRBJ1-1, reads NAGVMQNPRHLVRRRGQEARLRCSPMKGHSHVYWYRQLPEEGLKFMVYLQKENIIDESGMPKERFSAEFPKEGPSILRIQQVVRGDSAAYFCASSPTTGTSLEAFFGQGTRLTVV.

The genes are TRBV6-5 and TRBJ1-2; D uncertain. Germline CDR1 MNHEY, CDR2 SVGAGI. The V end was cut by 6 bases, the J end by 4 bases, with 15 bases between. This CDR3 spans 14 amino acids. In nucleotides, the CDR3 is TGTGCCAGCAGCAGTGGCCGTCAGAGCTATGGCTACACCTTC. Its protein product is CASSSGRQSYGYTF.

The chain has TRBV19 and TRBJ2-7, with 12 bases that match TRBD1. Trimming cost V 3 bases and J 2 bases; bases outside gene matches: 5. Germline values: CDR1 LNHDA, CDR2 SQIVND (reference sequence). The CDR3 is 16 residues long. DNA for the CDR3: TGTGCCAGTAGTATTGGGGACAGGGGGCAGACCTACGAGCAGTACTTC. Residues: CASSIGDRGQTYEQYF.